The clone carrying this TCR beta chain has just one count. The sample belongs to a study of blood T cell repertoires in COVID-19. The germline V and J ends were trimmed by 0 bases and 7 bases, with 8 bases remaining between them. Germline-derived CDR1 and CDR2 are SGHRS and YFSETQ. CDR3 length: 13 residues. Libraries were prepared by immunoSEQ multiplex PCR; TCRdb keeps only in-frame clonotypes and omits some of them. The table lists roughly 250,000 clones, around 90% of them singletons. The chain carries TRBV5-1 and TRBJ1-5; unclear D gene. The sequence came from a woman aged 18 to 35 who had recovered from COVID-19. Sequencing was done on a sample of PBMCs or T cells enriched from blood (not recorded which). CDR3 sequence (DNA): TGCGCCAGCAGCTTGGAAGCGGGCCAGCCCCAGCATTTT. The encoded protein is CASSLEAGQPQHF.